The 12 T cell receptor beta chains given below trace back to one sample, sequenced in a study of metastatic and nonmetastatic thyroid tumors. All patients reached thyroid surgery having received no treatment beforehand. MiXCR was used by TCRdb to re-call the PCR reads. This sample yields 50,000 to 60,000 clones, of which under 20% are seen a single time; approximately 3% belongs to the top ten. Source material: blood. The receptors stem from a female donor with papillary thyroid cancer or a benign thyroid nodule (not recorded which). Some clones in this sample may be carry-over from other donors' samples.

With regard to this clone: This clone may be a read error of a much larger clone one base away. The CDR3 here is CASRLSDNTDTQYF. The CDR3 DNA reads as TGCGCCAGCAGATTAAGCGATAACACAGATACGCAGTATTTT. The chain has TRBV5-1 and TRBJ2-3; no firm D call. Trimming stripped 5 bases from V and 2 bases from J, with 12 bases between. CDR1 is SGHRS, CDR2 YFSETQ, per germline. The CDR3 extends over 14 amino acids. The whole variable domain, remainder taken from reference TRBV5-1 and TRBJ2-3, is KAGVTQTPRYLIKTRGQQVTLSCSPISGHRSVSWYQQTPGQGLQFLFEYFSETQRNKGNFPGRFSGRQFSNSRSEMNVSTLELGDSALYLCASRLSDNTDTQYFGPGTRLTVL.

This clone was observed many times. The chain couples TRBV9 to TRBJ2-1; maybe TRBD2 (5 bases). This CDR3 is 17 amino acids long. Germline values: CDR1 SGDLS, CDR2 YYNGEE. Trimming stripped 4 bases from V and 15 bases from J, with 32 bases between. The CDR3 sequence: CASSPDQVNPWRSSSFF. The CDR3 nucleotides are TGTGCCAGCAGCCCGGATCAGGTTAACCCCTGGAGGAGTTCTTCGTTCTTC.

This clone is termed medium-sized (0.01 to 0.1%). The genes are TRBV6-1 and TRBJ1-2; D ambiguous. Looked up from germline, CDR1 is MNHNS and CDR2 is SASEGT. The V and J ends lost 6 bases and 5 bases respectively, with 13 bases between them. This CDR3 is built from 13 residues. This CDR3 reads CASSLVEEYGYTF. CDR3 bases: TGTGCCAGCAGCCTAGTGGAGGAATATGGCTACACCTTC.

This clone came up many times. The chain uses TRBV9 and TRBJ2-2; D gene ambiguous. V shed 5 bases and J shed 5 bases, with 10 bases lying between them. Germline CDR1 and CDR2: SGDLS and YYNGEE. This CDR3 contains 13 residues. The DNA for the CDR3 is TGTGCCAGCAGGCACAAAGATACCGGGGAGCTGTTTTTT. Translation: CASRHKDTGELFF.

The chain couples TRBV12-3 or TRBV12-4 to TRBJ2-3; maybe TRBD2 (6 bases). This CDR3 has 15 amino acids. The germline V and J ends were trimmed by 5 bases and 4 bases, with 16 bases remaining between them. The CDR3 region has the DNA TGTGCCAGCAGTGGGGGTCCGGGAGTAGCAGATACGCAGTATTTT. Translated: CASSGGPGVADTQYF.

The chain carries TRBV18 and TRBJ2-7; D is uncertain. From germline, CDR1 is KGHSH and CDR2 LQKENI. The CDR3 covers 12 residues. V lost 9 bases and J lost 4, with 13 bases in between. CDR3 nucleotides: TGTGCCAGTGCTCCTGACCGATACGAGCAGTACTTC. It encodes CASAPDRYEQYF.

The V and J genes are TRBV20-1 and TRBJ2-7, with 9 nucleotides matching TRBD2. V lost 7 bases to trimming and J lost 9 bases; unmatched junction nucleotides: 13. Germline V CDR1 and CDR2: DFQATT, SNEGSKA (reference sequence). The CDR3 covers 13 residues. The CDR3 protein is CSVRLAVGPPQYF. In nucleotides, the CDR3 is TGCAGTGTACGACTAGCGGTAGGGCCTCCGCAGTACTTC.

This chain uses TRBV5-4 with TRBJ2-3, with 9 positions matching TRBD1. The germline CDR1 and CDR2 sequences are SGHNT and YYREEE (reference sequence). This CDR3 is 16 amino acids long. J was trimmed by 0 bases and V by 2 bases; bases with no gene match: 4. This CDR3 reads CASSLGQGFSTDTQYF. DNA for the CDR3: TGTGCCAGCAGCTTAGGACAGGGGTTTAGCACAGATACGCAGTATTTT.

This clone was counted at least ten times. The CDR3 loop reads CSASALLGNTIYF. The CDR3 DNA is TGCAGCGCCTCAGCCTTACTCGGAAACACCATATATTTT. V usage is TRBV29-1 and J usage is TRBJ1-3; D remains ambiguous. Germline loops: CDR1 SQVTM, CDR2 ANQGSEA. Trimming pared 7 bases from V and 4 bases from J, leaving 14 bases between. CDR3 length equals 13 residues.

This rearrangement joins TRBV20-1 to TRBJ2-1; perhaps TRBD2 as D (6 bases). CDR1 DFQATT and CDR2 SNEGSKA come from the germline V gene (reference sequence). The CDR3 spans 14 residues. V lost 3 bases to trimming and J lost 5 bases, with 14 bases between them. CDR3 loop: CSASAGTSDNEQFF. CDR3 DNA: TGCAGTGCTAGCGCCGGGACTTCCGACAATGAGCAGTTCTTC.

There are a few counts of this clone. One end of the junction varies from germline; a read error may be responsible. The chain uses TRBV19 and TRBJ1-5, with 7 bases lining up with TRBD1. Looked up from germline, CDR1 is LNHDA and CDR2 is SQIVND (reference sequence). The CDR3 length is 16 residues. CDR3 sequence reads: CASSWTGVYSNRPQHF. The CDR3 DNA follows: TGTGCCAGTAGTTGGACAGGTGTTTATAGCAATCGGCCCCAGCATTTT. Based on the CDR3 plus reference TRBV19 and TRBJ1-5, the full variable domain is DGGITQSPKYLFRKEGQNVTLSCEQNLNHDAMYWYRQDPGQGLRLIYYSQIVNDFQKGDIAEGYSVSREKKESFPLTVTSAQKNPTAFYLCASSWTGVYSNRPQHFGDGTRLSIL.

On this clone: With a much larger clone just one base away, this may be a read error. The chain joins TRBV29-1 to TRBJ2-7, with D possibly being TRBD1 (5 bases). This CDR3 has 13 amino acids. Looked up from germline, CDR1 is SQVTM and CDR2 is ANQGSEA. The CDR3 DNA reads TGCAGCGTTGAATTGACAGATACCTACGATCAGTACTTC. Residues: CSVELTDTYDQYF.